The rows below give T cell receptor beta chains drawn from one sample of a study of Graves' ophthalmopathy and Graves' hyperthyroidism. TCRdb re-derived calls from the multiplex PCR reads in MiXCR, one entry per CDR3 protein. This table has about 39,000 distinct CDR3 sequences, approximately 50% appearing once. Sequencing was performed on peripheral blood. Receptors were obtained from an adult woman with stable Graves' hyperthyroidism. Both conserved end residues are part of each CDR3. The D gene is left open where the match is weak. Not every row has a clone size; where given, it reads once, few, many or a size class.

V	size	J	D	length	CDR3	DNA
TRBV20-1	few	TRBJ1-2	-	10	CSAFRYGYTF	TGCAGTGCCTTCAGATATGGCTACACCTTC
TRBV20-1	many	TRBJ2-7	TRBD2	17	CSARDRFGLAGSYEQYF	TGCAGTGCTAGAGATCGGTTTGGACTAGCGGGATCCTACGAGCAGTACTTC
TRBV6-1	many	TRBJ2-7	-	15	CASSEFRDDSYEQYF	TGTGCCAGCAGTGAGTTCCGGGACGACTCCTACGAGCAGTACTTC
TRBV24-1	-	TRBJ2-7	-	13	CATSDFGGYEQYF	TGTGCCACCAGTGATTTCGGGGGCTACGAGCAGTACTTC
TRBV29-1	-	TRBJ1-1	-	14	CSVSTWAGGTEAFF	TGCAGCGTTTCGACATGGGCCGGAGGCACTGAAGCTTTCTTT
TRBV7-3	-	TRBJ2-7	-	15	CASSQRAGLSYEQYF	TGTGCCAGCAGCCAAAGGGCAGGCCTGTCCTACGAGCAGTACTTC
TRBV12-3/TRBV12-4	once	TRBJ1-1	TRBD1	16	CAGSSAGTGGGTEAFF	TGTGCCGGCAGTTCAGCCGGGACAGGGGGCGGAACTGAAGCTTTCTTT
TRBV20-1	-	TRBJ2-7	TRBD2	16	CSARDLSSGRADEQYF	TGCAGTGCTAGAGATCTGTCTAGCGGGAGGGCCGACGAGCAGTACTTC
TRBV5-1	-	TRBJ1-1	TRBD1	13	CASSLGQGPEAFF	TGCGCCAGCAGCTTGGGACAGGGGCCTGAAGCTTTCTTT
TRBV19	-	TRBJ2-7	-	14	CASSPGPAEYEQYF	TGTGCCAGTAGCCCGGGACCAGCGGAATACGAGCAGTACTTC
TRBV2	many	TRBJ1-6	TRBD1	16	CASSSDRGTLGSPLHF	TGTGCCAGCAGTTCCGACAGGGGGACCTTGGGTTCACCCCTCCACTTT
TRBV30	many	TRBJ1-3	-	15	CAWSVPEGVGNTIYF	TGTGCCTGGAGTGTACCAGAAGGGGTTGGAAACACCATATATTTT
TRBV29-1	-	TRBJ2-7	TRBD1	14	CSVLGTGELYEQYF	TGCAGCGTTCTTGGGACAGGGGAACTCTACGAGCAGTACTTC
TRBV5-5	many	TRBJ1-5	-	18	CASSPNIPTGVGNQPQHF	TGTGCCAGCAGCCCGAATATTCCGACGGGGGTTGGCAATCAGCCCCAGCATTTT
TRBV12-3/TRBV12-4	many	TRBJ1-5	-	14	CASSLPASNQPQHF	TGTGCCAGCAGTCTCCCGGCCTCCAATCAGCCCCAGCATTTT
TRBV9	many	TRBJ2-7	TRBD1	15	CASSVGTGTLYEQYF	TGTGCCAGCAGCGTAGGGACAGGGACCCTCTACGAGCAGTACTTC
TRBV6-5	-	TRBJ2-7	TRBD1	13	CASAPDRGGEQYF	TGTGCCAGCGCGCCGGACAGGGGAGGCGAGCAGTACTTC
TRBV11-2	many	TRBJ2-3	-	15	CASSLGQGSLDTQYF	TGTGCCAGCAGCTTGGGTCAGGGCTCCTTGGATACGCAGTATTTT
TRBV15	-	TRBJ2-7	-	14	CATSSAPPPYEQYF	TGTGCCACCAGCAGCGCGCCCCCTCCCTACGAGCAGTACTTC
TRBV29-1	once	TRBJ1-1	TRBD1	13	CSARSGQGALAFF	TGCAGCGCCAGGAGTGGACAGGGCGCGTTAGCTTTCTTT
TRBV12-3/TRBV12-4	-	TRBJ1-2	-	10	CASSGYGYTF	TGTGCCAGCAGTGGGTATGGCTACACCTTC
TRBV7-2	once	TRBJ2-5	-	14	CASSFLVYQETQYF	TGTGCCAGCAGCTTCCTAGTGTACCAAGAGACCCAGTACTTC
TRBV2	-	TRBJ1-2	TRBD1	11	CARQGIYGYTF	TGTGCCAGACAGGGGATCTATGGCTACACCTTC
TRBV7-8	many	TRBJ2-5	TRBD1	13	CASMRDRGETQYF	TGTGCCAGCATGAGGGACAGGGGAGAGACCCAGTACTTC
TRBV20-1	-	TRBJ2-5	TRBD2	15	CSAEGTSGSQETQYF	TGCAGTGCCGAGGGAACTAGCGGATCACAAGAGACCCAGTACTTC
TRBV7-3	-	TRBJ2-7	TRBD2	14	CASSLAVGGREQYF	TGTGCCAGCAGCTTAGCGGTGGGGGGGAGGGAGCAGTACTTC
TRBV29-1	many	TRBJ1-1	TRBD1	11	CSDGGQGQAFF	TGCAGCGACGGGGGACAGGGGCAAGCTTTCTTT
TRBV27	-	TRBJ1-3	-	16	CASTLGGRASGNTIYF	TGTGCCAGCACCCTAGGTGGACGGGCCTCTGGAAACACCATATATTTT
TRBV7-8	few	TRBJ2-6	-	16	CASSSTASSGANVLTF	TGTGCCAGCAGCTCGACTGCTAGCTCTGGGGCCAACGTCCTGACTTTC
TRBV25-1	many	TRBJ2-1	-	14	CASSEKGGWNEQFF	TGTGCCAGCAGTGAAAAAGGGGGGTGGAATGAGCAGTTCTTC
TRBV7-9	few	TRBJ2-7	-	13	CASSTSRVHEQYF	TGTGCCAGCAGCACGAGCAGGGTCCACGAGCAGTACTTC
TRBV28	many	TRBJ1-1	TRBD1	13	CASSLQGATEAFF	TGTGCCAGCAGTTTACAGGGGGCCACTGAAGCTTTCTTT
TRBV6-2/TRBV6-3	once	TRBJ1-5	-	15	CASSSIRGSYQPQHF	TGTGCCAGCAGTTCCATCCGGGGCAGCTATCAGCCCCAGCATTTT
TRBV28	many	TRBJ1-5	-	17	CASSSSYRFYSNQPQHF	TGTGCCAGCAGTTCATCGTACAGGTTTTATAGCAATCAGCCCCAGCATTTT
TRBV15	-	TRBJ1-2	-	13	CATSKDSNYGYTF	TGTGCCACCAGCAAGGACAGTAACTATGGCTACACCTTC
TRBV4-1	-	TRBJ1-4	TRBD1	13	CASADRGHGKLFF	TGCGCCAGCGCCGACAGGGGGCACGGAAAACTGTTTTTT
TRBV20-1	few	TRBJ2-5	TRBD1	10	CSARGGQEYF	TGCAGTGCTAGAGGGGGACAGGAGTACTTC
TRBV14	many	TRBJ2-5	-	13	CASSQWERGTQYF	TGTGCCAGCAGCCAATGGGAGAGGGGGACCCAGTACTTC
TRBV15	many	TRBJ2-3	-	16	CATSRAAGGPPDTQYF	TGTGCCACCAGCAGAGCCGCAGGGGGGCCACCAGATACGCAGTATTTT
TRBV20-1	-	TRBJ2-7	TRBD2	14	CSATPSGSSYEQYF	TGCAGTGCTACGCCTAGCGGGAGCTCCTACGAGCAGTACTTC
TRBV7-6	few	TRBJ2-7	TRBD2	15	CASSLASSGKDEQYF	TGTGCCAGCAGCTTAGCGTCTAGCGGGAAAGACGAGCAGTACTTC
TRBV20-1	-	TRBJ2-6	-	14	CSASRAEGANVLTF	TGCAGTGCTAGTAGGGCCGAGGGGGCCAACGTCCTGACTTTC
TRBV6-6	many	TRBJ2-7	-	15	CASSYSSGVSYEQYF	TGTGCCAGCAGTTACTCTAGTGGGGTTTCCTACGAGCAGTACTTC
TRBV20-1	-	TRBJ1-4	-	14	CSARGKGRPEKLFF	TGCAGTGCTAGAGGCAAGGGGCGCCCTGAAAAACTGTTTTTT
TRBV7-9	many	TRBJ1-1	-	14	CASSLVGMGTEAFF	TGTGCCAGCAGCCTGGTGGGGATGGGAACTGAAGCTTTCTTT
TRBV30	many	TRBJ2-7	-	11	CAWSQEYEQYF	TGTGCCTGGAGTCAGGAGTACGAGCAGTACTTC
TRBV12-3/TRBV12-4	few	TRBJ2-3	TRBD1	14	CASRWQGQLNTQYF	TGTGCCAGCAGGTGGCAGGGACAGCTTAATACGCAGTATTTT
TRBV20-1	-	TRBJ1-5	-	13	CSAGEYSNQPQHF	TGCAGTGCGGGGGAGTATAGCAATCAGCCCCAGCATTTT
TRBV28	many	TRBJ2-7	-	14	CASSLGGSRYEQYF	TGTGCCAGCAGTTTAGGGGGGTCCCGCTACGAGCAGTACTTC
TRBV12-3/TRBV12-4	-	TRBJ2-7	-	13	CASSLGGNYERYF	TGTGCCAGCAGTTTAGGGGGAAACTACGAGCGGTACTTC
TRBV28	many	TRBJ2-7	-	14	CASSPPWDLYEQYF	TGTGCCAGCAGCCCCCCCTGGGACCTTTACGAGCAGTACTTC